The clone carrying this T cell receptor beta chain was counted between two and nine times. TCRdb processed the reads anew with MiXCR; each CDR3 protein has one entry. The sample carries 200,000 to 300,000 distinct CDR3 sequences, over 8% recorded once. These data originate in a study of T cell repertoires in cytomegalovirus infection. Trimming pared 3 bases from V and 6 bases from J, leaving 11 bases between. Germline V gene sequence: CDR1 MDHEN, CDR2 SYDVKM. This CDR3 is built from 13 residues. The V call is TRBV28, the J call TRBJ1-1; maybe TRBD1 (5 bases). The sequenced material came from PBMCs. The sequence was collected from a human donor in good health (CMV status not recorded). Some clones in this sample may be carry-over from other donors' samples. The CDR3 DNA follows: TGTGCCAGCAGTTTGCAGGGAAAACCTGAAGCTTTCTTT. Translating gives CASSLQGKPEAFF.